This T cell receptor (beta chain) comes out of a study of T cells in Graves' hyperthyroidism and ophthalmopathy. Study-level points and caveats: Most expanded thyroid clonotypes above 0.001 also appeared in blood. Before onset, ophthalmopathy was predicted by the model a median approximately 6.7 months earlier.

What was amplified from RNA transcripts were TCR beta CDR3 regions. The HTBI primer set was used in a first-round RT-PCR of the TCR CDR3. TCRdb re-derived calls from the multiplex PCR reads in MiXCR, one entry per CDR3 protein. The sample holds fewer than 650,000 distinct CDR3 sequences, 12% to 15% seen once. The V gene's germline CDR1 is SGHRS and CDR2 YFSETQ. V gave up 0 bases and J gave up 1 base, with 7 bases separating them. This CDR3 comprises 15 residues. In this sample, this clonotype turned up many times. Its antigen is as yet unknown. The sequenced sample consisted of blood. This sequence was found in a woman aged 40 to 50 with Graves' hyperthyroidism. The chain carries TRBV5-1 and TRBJ2-2; the D is unclear. Here the CDR3 reads CASSLDGRNTGELFF. The CDR3 DNA follows: TGCGCCAGCAGCTTGGACGGACGGAACACCGGGGAGCTGTTTTTT.